A single sample is the source of the 13 T cell receptor beta chains below, sequenced in a study of cytomegalovirus exposure and HLA in healthy donors. 13 Jbeta primers and 60 Vbeta primers were used for the PCR. Assay used: immunoSEQ multiplex PCR; TCRdb lists only in-frame clones, some missing. Counted here are 90,000 to 140,000 clones, just under 80% occurring once; the ten biggest clones make up under 1.5%. Source material: PBMCs. Source of these receptors: a man younger than 45 in good health and CMV-seronegative.

This clone has just one count. This rearrangement joins TRBV6-1 to TRBJ2-1, with a weak D call TRBD1 (5 bases). Trimming removed 6 bases at V and 8 bases at J, with 20 bases between. This CDR3 spans 15 amino acids. Looked up from germline, CDR1 is MNHNS and CDR2 is SASEGT. The CDR3 DNA is TGTGCCAGCAGCCAAGGGGCAGACCTTTGGGATGAGCAGTTCTTC. It translates to CASSQGADLWDEQFF.

For this clone: Within the sample, other DNA sequences also encode this same CDR3. This chain connects TRBV28 to TRBJ2-4; D is perhaps TRBD2 (5 bases). The V gene lost 2 bases and the J gene lost 0 bases, with 8 bases spanning the gap. The CDR3 sequence is 15 residues long. Germline-derived CDR1 and CDR2 are MDHEN and SYDVKM. Here the CDR3 DNA reads TGTGCCAGCAGTTTAGCAGGAGGAGCCAAAAACATTCAGTACTTC. It translates to CASSLAGGAKNIQYF. Based on the CDR3 plus reference TRBV28 and TRBJ2-4, the full variable domain is DVKVTQSSRYLVKRTGEKVFLECVQDMDHENMFWYRQDPGLGLRLIYFSYDVKMKEKGDIPEGYSVSREKKERFSLILESASTNQTSMYLCASSLAGGAKNIQYFGAGTRLSVL.

The rearrangement joins TRBV15 to TRBJ2-7, with 9 bases lining up with TRBD2. CDR3 length equals 14 residues. The junction had 3 bases not matched to a gene; V was cut back by 3 bases and J by 3 bases. Germline assignment: CDR1 LNHNV and CDR2 YYDKDF (reference sequence). The CDR3 DNA sequence: TGTGCCACCAGCAGGGTAGCGGGAGTCTACGAGCAGTACTTC. This encodes CATSRVAGVYEQYF. The variable domain in full, with the rest retrieved from reference TRBV15 and TRBJ2-7, is DAMVIQNPRYQVTQFGKPVTLSCSQTLNHNVMYWYQQKSSQAPKLLFHYYDKDFNNEADTPDNFQSRRPNTSFCFLDIRSPGLGDTAMYLCATSRVAGVYEQYFGPGTRLTVT.

V usage is TRBV25-1 and J usage is TRBJ1-1; D possibly corresponds to TRBD1 (5 bases). The CDR3 runs to 15 residues. Trimming shortened V by 1 base and J by 2 bases, and 11 bases separated the two germline ends. Germline-derived CDR1 and CDR2 are MGHDK and SYGVNS. CDR3 in amino acids: CASSESAGLNTEAFF. The CDR3 DNA sequence: TGTGCCAGCAGTGAATCTGCAGGGTTAAACACTGAAGCTTTCTTT.

Here the CDR3 reads CASSYSGDPEQFF. CDR3 nucleotide sequence: TGTGCCAGCAGTTACTCAGGAGATCCGGAGCAGTTCTTC. The chain is built from TRBV6-5 and TRBJ2-1; D gene unclear. CDR1 is MNHEY and CDR2 is SVGAGI in the germline V gene. The CDR3 is 13 amino acids. Trimming cost V 0 bases and J 10 bases, with 10 bases left between them.

This clone was detected only once. This chain links TRBV6-5 with TRBJ1-1, with 7 nucleotides matching TRBD1. The CDR3 is 13 residues long. Germline CDR1 reads MNHEY; CDR2 reads SVGAGI. V was clipped by 2 bases and J by 4 bases; unmatched bases: 1. The chain's CDR3 is CASSYRQGTEAFF. CDR3 nucleotides: TGTGCCAGCAGTTACCGACAGGGCACTGAAGCTTTCTTT.

V is TRBV28 and J is TRBJ2-7, with D possibly being TRBD2 (7 bases). The V end lost 1 base, the J end lost 4 bases, and 17 bases lay between the germline ends. The CDR3 loop spans 16 amino acids. Germline CDR1 reads MDHEN; CDR2 reads SYDVKM. The CDR3 coding sequence is TGTGCCAGCAGTTTATTGTCCGCGGGGGCCAGGTACGAGCAGTACTTC. Amino acids: CASSLLSAGARYEQYF.

V and J are TRBV25-1 and TRBJ2-7; D not resolved. Germline CDR1 and CDR2: MGHDK and SYGVNS. The CDR3 contains 12 residues. Trimming stripped 4 bases from V and 0 bases from J, with 4 bases between. The CDR3 nucleotides are TGTGCCAGCAGTGCTAGCTCCTACGAGCAGTACTTC. As protein: CASSASSYEQYF.

The chain has TRBV5-8 and TRBJ2-7, with a tentative D call TRBD1 (6 bases). CDR1 and CDR2 from the germline V gene are SGHTS and YDEGEE. V lost 2 bases to trimming and J lost 6 bases, with 21 bases between them. The CDR3 sequence is 16 residues long. This chain's CDR3 is CASSFGWDTGKGEQYF. In DNA, the CDR3 is TGTGCCAGCAGCTTTGGTTGGGACACGGGTAAAGGCGAGCAGTACTTC.

The sample holds a few counts of this clone. The chain uses TRBV30 and TRBJ1-5; 9 positions match TRBD1. The CDR3 has 13 residues. The trim removed 5 bases at V and 4 bases at J, leaving 3 bases unmatched. The germline gives CDR1 GTSNPN, CDR2 SVGIG (reference sequence). The CDR3 protein is CAWAGQGNQPQHF. The CDR3, as DNA: TGTGCCTGGGCGGGACAGGGAAATCAGCCCCAGCATTTT. The full variable domain, in which reference TRBV30 and TRBJ1-5 provide the parts outside the CDR3, is SQTIHQWPATLVQPVGSPLSLECTVEGTSNPNLYWYRQAAGRGLQLLFYSVGIGQISSEVPQNLSASRPQDRQFILSSKKLLLSDSGFYLCAWAGQGNQPQHFGDGTRLSIL.

The J gene is TRBJ1-5, the V gene TRBV15, with 9 nucleotides matching TRBD1. Germline loops: CDR1 LNHNV, CDR2 YYDKDF (reference sequence). The CDR3 runs to 14 residues. Trimming cost V 5 bases and J 2 bases; bases outside gene matches: 1. The CDR3 nucleotides read TGTGCCACCAGCTGGACAGGGGGCAATCAGCCCCAGCATTTT. It encodes CATSWTGGNQPQHF.

The J gene is TRBJ1-2, the V gene TRBV27; no clear D. The V gene's germline CDR1 is MNHEY and CDR2 SMNVEV (reference sequence). With 5 bases removed from V and 4 bases from J, the gap between germline ends came to 14 bases. The CDR3 runs 14 residues. The CDR3 is CASSPPRSLYGYTF. The CDR3 DNA follows: TGTGCCAGCAGTCCTCCCCGCAGTCTCTATGGCTACACCTTC.

This chain joins TRBV7-9 and TRBJ2-3, with D maybe TRBD2 (6 bases). Per germline, CDR1 SEHNR and CDR2 FQNEAQ (reference sequence). V lost 7 bases and J 6 bases, leaving 23 bases between the germline ends. This CDR3 spans 16 amino acids. The CDR3 nucleotides are TGTGCCAGCACCCCTGGCCCTAGCGCCCGCAGGGATACGCAGTATTTT. Amino acids: CASTPGPSARRDTQYF.